This TCR beta chain was identified during a study of shared T cell receptors in the human thymus. Profiled with immunoSEQ multiplex PCR; TCRdb holds only in-frame clones, not every one. Seen here are under 700,000 clones, more than 75% observed once, and the top ten hold roughly 0.013%. The CDR3 is 16 amino acids. Between the trimmed V and J ends, which lost 5 bases and 5 bases, there was a span of 19 bases. In germline, CDR1 is LNHDA, CDR2 SQIVND (reference sequence). This sample also appeared in a second study, on human thymus T cells.

The V call is TRBV19, the J call TRBJ1-5, with a possible D match to TRBD1 (5 bases). The sample consisted of thymocytes. The receptor comes from a boy younger than two with a congenital heart defect. The DNA for the CDR3 is TGTGCCAGTAGTTCGACGCGGGGCAGGGTAGATCAGCCCCAGCATTTT. This sequence encodes CASSSTRGRVDQPQHF.